The 9 T cell receptor beta chains presented below share a single source sample, sequenced in a study of OX40 agonist ivuxolimab in advanced cancers. The table came from immunoSEQ multiplex PCR; TCRdb's copy has only in-frame clones and leaves some out. The data hold 55,000 to 90,000 clones, with approximately 80% observed a single time. This specimen consisted of CD4+ or CD8+ T cells sorted from blood, obtained in a trial of the OX40 agonist ivuxolimab. The receptors here all came from an adult with an advanced solid tumor such as melanoma, head and neck, liver or kidney cancer.

CDR3 amino acids: CASSGGTSGYSYNEQFF. The CDR3 nucleotides read TGTGCCAGCAGTGGTGGGACTAGCGGTTACTCCTACAATGAGCAGTTCTTC. This rearrangement joins TRBV25-1 to TRBJ2-1; 11 bases agree with TRBD2. V lost 4 bases, J lost 0 bases, and 5 bases stayed unmatched. The germline gives CDR1 MGHDK, CDR2 SYGVNS. This CDR3 has 17 residues.

The chain couples TRBV19 to TRBJ2-6, with D possibly TRBD1 on 5 matching bases. The CDR3 is made up of 15 amino acids. Between the trimmed V and J ends, which lost 5 bases and 3 bases, there was a span of 11 bases. Germline V gene lookup returns CDR1 LNHDA and CDR2 SQIVND (reference sequence). For the CDR3, the DNA is TGTGCCAGTAGTGCCGCCAGGGTTGGGGCCAACGTCCTGACTTTC. Protein product: CASSAARVGANVLTF.

As for this clone: The sample has other DNA sequences that encode this CDR3 too. The chain employs TRBV7-9 and TRBJ2-3; TRBD1 might be the D (6 bases). Trimming took 5 bases from V and 4 from J, leaving 10 bases between them. Germline loops: CDR1 SEHNR, CDR2 FQNEAQ (reference sequence). The CDR3 is made up of 13 amino acids. The DNA for the CDR3 is TGTGCCAGCAGCCCCAGGGGCCCAGATACGCAGTATTTT. Amino acid sequence: CASSPRGPDTQYF. The complete variable domain, with remaining parts taken from reference TRBV7-9 and TRBJ2-3, reads DTGVSQNPRHKITKRGQNVTFRCDPISEHNRLYWYRQTLGQGPEFLTYFQNEAQLEKSRLLSDRFSAERPKGSFSTLEIQRTEQGDSAMYLCASSPRGPDTQYFGPGTRLTVL.

The chain combines TRBV27 with TRBJ1-2, with 7 bases identical to TRBD1. The V and J ends lost 4 bases and 5 bases, in that order; junction bases with no gene match: 16. Germline CDR1 reads MNHEY; CDR2 reads SMNVEV (reference sequence). There are 17 residues in the CDR3. The CDR3 DNA is TGTGCCAGCAGTTACGCGCAGGGGGAAACTAAATTTTATGGCTACACCTTC. Its translation: CASSYAQGETKFYGYTF.

In this sample, this clone turned up a few times. The chain combines TRBV19 with TRBJ1-1; TRBD1 agrees at 12 bases. Germline assignment: CDR1 LNHDA and CDR2 SQIVND (reference sequence). V dropped 7 bases and J dropped 1; count of bases not matched to a gene: 19. The CDR3 has 20 amino acids. CDR3 region: CASTLWKYRDRGLSNTEAFF. The CDR3, as DNA: TGTGCCAGTACCCTCTGGAAATACCGGGACAGGGGGCTTTCGAACACTGAAGCTTTCTTT.

The chain recombines TRBV30 with TRBJ2-7; TRBD2 is a possible D gene (5 bases). The CDR3 is 13 amino acids. The germline V and J ends were trimmed by 4 bases and 2 bases, with 12 bases remaining between them. CDR1 is GTSNPN and CDR2 is SVGIG in the germline V gene (reference sequence). The CDR3, as DNA: TGTGCCTGGATGCGGACGGGAACCTACGAGCAGTACTTC. This gives the protein CAWMRTGTYEQYF.

The chain recombines TRBV5-1 with TRBJ2-5; perhaps TRBD2 as D (6 bases). V lost 4 bases and J 5 bases, leaving 21 bases between the germline ends. The CDR3 runs 16 residues. CDR1 and CDR2 from the germline V gene are SGHRS and YFSETQ. The CDR3 nucleotides read TGCGCCAGCAGCGTCCTCCGACTAGATGCGGGGGAGACCCAGTACTTC. Its translation is CASSVLRLDAGETQYF.

V usage is TRBV18 and J usage is TRBJ1-4, with unresolved D. This CDR3 has 13 amino acids. Germline CDR1 and CDR2: KGHSH and LQKENI. Trimming pared 1 base from V and 5 bases from J, leaving 5 bases between. CDR3 residues: CASSPRSNEKLFF. Written as DNA, the CDR3 is TGTGCCAGCTCACCACGTTCGAATGAAAAACTGTTTTTT.

This clone was counted ten times or more. The CDR3 DNA sequence: TGTGCCTGGAGTGCCCGGACGGTTGCTAACTATGGCTACACCTTC. Protein product: CAWSARTVANYGYTF. This chain links TRBV30 with TRBJ1-2; D ambiguous. The V and J ends lost 1 base and 0 bases respectively, with 12 bases between them. CDR1 is GTSNPN and CDR2 is SVGIG in the germline V gene (reference sequence). CDR3 length: 15 residues.